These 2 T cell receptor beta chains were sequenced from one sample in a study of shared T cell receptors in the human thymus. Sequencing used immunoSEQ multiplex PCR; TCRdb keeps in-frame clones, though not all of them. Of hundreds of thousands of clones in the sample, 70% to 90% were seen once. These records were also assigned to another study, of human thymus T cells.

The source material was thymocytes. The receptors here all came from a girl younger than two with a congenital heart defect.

CDR3 protein: CSVDTDRRLSGNTIYF. Written as DNA, the CDR3 is TGCAGCGTTGACACAGACCGAAGGCTCTCTGGAAACACCATATATTTT. The chain has TRBV29-1 and TRBJ1-3; D ambiguous. CDR3 size: 16 residues. CDR1 and CDR2 (germline): SQVTM, ANQGSEA. V was cut by 3 bases and J by 0 bases, with 15 bases left in between.

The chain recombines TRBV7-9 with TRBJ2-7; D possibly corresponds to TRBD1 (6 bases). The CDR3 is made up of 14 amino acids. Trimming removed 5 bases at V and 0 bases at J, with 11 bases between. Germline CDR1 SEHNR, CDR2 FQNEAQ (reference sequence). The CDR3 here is CASSRTGSSYEQYF. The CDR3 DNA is TGTGCCAGCAGCCGAACAGGGTCCTCCTACGAGCAGTACTTC.